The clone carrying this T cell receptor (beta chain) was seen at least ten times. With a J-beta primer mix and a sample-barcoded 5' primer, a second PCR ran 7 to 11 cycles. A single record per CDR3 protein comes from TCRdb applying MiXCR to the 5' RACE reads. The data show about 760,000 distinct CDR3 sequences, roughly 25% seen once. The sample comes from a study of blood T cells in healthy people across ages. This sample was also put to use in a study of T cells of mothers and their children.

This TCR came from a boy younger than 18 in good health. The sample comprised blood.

This chain's CDR3 is CSATGTTLDTQYF. The CDR3 region has the DNA TGCAGTGCTACCGGGACTACATTAGATACGCAGTATTTT. V usage is TRBV20-1 and J usage is TRBJ2-3; TRBD2 matches at 7 bases. Germline lookup yields CDR1 DFQATT and CDR2 SNEGSKA (reference sequence). Germline trimming cut 4 bases from V and 5 bases from J; bases unmatched to any gene: 6. CDR3 length: 13 residues.